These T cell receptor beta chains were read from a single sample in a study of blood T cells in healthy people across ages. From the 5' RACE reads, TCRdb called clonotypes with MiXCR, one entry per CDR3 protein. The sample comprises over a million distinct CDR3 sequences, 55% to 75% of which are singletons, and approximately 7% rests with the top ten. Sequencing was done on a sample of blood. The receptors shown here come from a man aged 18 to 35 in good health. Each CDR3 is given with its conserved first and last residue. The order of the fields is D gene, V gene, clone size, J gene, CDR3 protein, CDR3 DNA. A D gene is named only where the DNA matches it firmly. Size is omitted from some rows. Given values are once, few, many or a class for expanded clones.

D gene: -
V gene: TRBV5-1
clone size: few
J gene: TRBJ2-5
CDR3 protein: CASSSSRIETQYF
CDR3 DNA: TGCGCCAGCAGCTCCTCCCGTATAGAGACCCAGTACTTC

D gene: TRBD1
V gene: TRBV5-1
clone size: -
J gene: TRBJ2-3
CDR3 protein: CASSSEPRGPPDTQYF
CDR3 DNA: TGCGCCAGCAGCTCCGAGCCCAGGGGGCCCCCAGATACGCAGTATTTT

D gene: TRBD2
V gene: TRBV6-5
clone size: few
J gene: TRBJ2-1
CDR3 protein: CASSTIAGGPLYEQFF
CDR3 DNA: TGTGCCAGCAGTACCATAGCGGGGGGGCCTCTCTATGAGCAGTTCTTC

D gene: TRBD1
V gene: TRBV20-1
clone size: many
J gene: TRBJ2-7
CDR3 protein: CSARGTADYEQYF
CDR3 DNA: TGCAGTGCCAGAGGGACAGCTGACTACGAGCAGTACTTC

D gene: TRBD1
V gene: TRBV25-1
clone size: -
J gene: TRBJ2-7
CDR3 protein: CASSEYISGTGDTYEQYF
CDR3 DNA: TGTGCCAGCAGTGAATATATTTCAGGGACAGGGGATACCTACGAGCAGTACTTC

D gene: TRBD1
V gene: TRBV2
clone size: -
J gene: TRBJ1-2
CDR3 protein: CASSEGQGTAGYTF
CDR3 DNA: TGTGCCAGCAGCGAGGGACAGGGGACGGCTGGCTACACCTTC

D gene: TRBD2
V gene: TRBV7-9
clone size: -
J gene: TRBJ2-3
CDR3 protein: CASSTVTSGFTDTQYF
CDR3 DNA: TGTGCCAGCAGCACCGTGACTAGCGGGTTTACAGATACGCAGTATTTT

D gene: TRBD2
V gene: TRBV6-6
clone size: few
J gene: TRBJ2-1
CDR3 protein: CASSTPGLVSFHEQFF
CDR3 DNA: TGTGCCAGCAGTACTCCGGGACTAGTTTCCTTTCATGAGCAGTTCTTC

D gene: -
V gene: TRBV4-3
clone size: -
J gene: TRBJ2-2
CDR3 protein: CASSQFSSPNTGELFF
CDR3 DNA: TGCGCCAGCAGCCAATTTTCCTCGCCGAACACCGGGGAGCTGTTTTTT

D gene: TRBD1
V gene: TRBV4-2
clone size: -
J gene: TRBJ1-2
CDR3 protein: CASSPISGQGRPNYGYTF
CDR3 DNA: TGTGCCAGCAGTCCAATTAGCGGACAGGGGCGACCCAACTATGGCTACACCTTC

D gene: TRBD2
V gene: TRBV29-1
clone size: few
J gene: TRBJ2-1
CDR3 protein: CSVGWEGEQFF
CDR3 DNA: TGCAGCGTTGGCTGGGAGGGTGAGCAGTTCTTC

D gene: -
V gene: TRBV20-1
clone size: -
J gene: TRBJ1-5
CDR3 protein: CSLKIRGGGQPQHF
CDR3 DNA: TGCAGTCTCAAAATAAGGGGGGGCGGTCAGCCCCAGCATTTT

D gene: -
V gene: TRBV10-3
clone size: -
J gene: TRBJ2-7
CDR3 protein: CAIKGRESYEQYF
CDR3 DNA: TGTGCCATCAAAGGAAGGGAGTCCTACGAGCAGTACTTC

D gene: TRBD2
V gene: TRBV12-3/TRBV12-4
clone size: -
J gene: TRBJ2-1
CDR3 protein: CASILGAGGFEQFF
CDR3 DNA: TGTGCCAGCATCCTCGGGGCGGGAGGTTTTGAGCAGTTCTTC

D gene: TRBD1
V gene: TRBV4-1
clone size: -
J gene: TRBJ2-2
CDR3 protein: CASSLVGTGYTGELFF
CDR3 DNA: TGCGCCAGCAGCCTAGTCGGGACAGGGTACACCGGGGAGCTGTTTTTT

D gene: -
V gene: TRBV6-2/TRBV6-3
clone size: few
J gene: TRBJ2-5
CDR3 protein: CASSLGRWETQYF
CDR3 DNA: TGTGCCAGCAGTCTCGGACGATGGGAGACCCAGTACTTC

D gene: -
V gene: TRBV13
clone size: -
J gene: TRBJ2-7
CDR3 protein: CASSRDPASSYEQYF
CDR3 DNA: TGTGCCAGCAGCCGAGACCCTGCGAGCTCCTACGAGCAGTACTTC

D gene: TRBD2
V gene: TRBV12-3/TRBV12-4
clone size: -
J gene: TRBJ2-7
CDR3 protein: CASSKAGGREQYF
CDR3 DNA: TGTGCCAGCAGTAAAGCGGGAGGCCGCGAGCAGTACTTC

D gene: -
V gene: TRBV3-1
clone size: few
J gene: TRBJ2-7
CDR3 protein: CASSILGIYEQYF
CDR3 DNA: TGTGCCAGCAGCATTTTAGGGATCTACGAGCAGTACTTC

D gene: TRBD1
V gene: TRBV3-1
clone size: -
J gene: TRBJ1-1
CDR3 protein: CASSRITNRGGNTEAFF
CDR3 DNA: TGTGCCAGCAGCCGCATAACCAACAGGGGGGGGAACACTGAAGCTTTCTTT

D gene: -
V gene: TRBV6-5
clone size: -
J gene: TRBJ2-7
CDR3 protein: CASSYNREGYEQYF
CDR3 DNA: TGTGCCAGCAGTTACAACAGGGAGGGCTACGAGCAGTACTTC

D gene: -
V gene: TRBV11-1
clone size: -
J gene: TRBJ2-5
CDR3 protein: CASSSSGVLETQYF
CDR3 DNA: TGTGCCAGCAGCTCGTCAGGGGTTTTGGAGACCCAGTACTTC

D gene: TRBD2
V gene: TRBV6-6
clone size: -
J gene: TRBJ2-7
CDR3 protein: CASSSPSGHYEQYF
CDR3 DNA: TGTGCCAGCAGTTCCCCTAGCGGCCACTACGAGCAGTACTTC

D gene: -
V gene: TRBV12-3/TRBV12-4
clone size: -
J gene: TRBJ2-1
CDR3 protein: CASSRRVDEQFF
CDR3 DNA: TGTGCCAGCAGCCGGAGGGTCGATGAGCAGTTCTTC

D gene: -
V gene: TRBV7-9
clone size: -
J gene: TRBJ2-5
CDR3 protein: CASSSFGTLEETQYF
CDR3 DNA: TGTGCCAGCAGCTCGTTCGGGACATTGGAAGAGACCCAGTACTTC

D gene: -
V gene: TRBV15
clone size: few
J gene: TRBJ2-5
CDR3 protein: CATSRPEGFWTQYF
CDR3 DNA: TGTGCCACCAGCAGACCCGAGGGATTTTGGACCCAGTACTTC

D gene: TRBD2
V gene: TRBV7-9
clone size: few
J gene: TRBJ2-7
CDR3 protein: CAGGVSGYEQYF
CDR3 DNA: TGTGCCGGGGGGGTGTCTGGCTACGAGCAGTACTTC

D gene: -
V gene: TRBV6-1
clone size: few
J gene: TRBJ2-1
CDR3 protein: CASRLVSIDEQFF
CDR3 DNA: TGTGCCAGCAGACTAGTGAGTATCGATGAGCAGTTCTTC

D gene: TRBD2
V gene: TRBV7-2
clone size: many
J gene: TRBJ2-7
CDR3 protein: CASSLERGSYEQYF
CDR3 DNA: TGTGCCAGCAGCTTAGAGCGGGGTTCTTACGAGCAGTACTTC

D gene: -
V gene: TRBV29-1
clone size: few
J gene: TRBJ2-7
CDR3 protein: CSVGILLFASGTASYEQYF
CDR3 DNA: TGCAGCGTTGGGATTTTACTTTTTGCCTCCGGGACTGCCTCCTACGAGCAGTACTTC

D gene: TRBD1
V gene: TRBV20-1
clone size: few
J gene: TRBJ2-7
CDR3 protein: CSAPETGTYEQYF
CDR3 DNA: TGCAGTGCCCCTGAGACAGGGACCTACGAGCAGTACTTC

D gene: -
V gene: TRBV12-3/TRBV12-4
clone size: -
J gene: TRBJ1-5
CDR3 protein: CASRDSDSNQPQHF
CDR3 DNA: TGTGCCAGCAGGGACAGCGATAGCAATCAGCCCCAGCATTTT

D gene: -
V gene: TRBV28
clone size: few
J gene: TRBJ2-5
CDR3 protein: CASSLTVAKTQYF
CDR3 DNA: TGTGCCAGCAGTTTAACAGTCGCAAAGACCCAGTACTTC

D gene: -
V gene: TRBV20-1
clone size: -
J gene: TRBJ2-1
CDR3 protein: CSARQGSTYEQFF
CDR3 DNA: TGCAGTGCTAGGCAGGGTTCAACCTACGAGCAGTTCTTC

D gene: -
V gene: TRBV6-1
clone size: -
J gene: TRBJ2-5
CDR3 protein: CASPPMAGYQETQYF
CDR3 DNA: TGTGCCAGTCCCCCCATGGCCGGGTACCAAGAGACCCAGTACTTC

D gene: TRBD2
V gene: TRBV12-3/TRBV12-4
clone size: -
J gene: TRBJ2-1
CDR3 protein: CASSWAGGEQFF
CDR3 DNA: TGTGCCAGCAGTTGGGCGGGAGGCGAGCAGTTCTTC

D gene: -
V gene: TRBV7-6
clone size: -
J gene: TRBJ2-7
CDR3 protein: CASSHEGGRQFAYEQYF
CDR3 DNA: TGTGCCAGCAGTCACGAGGGGGGTCGACAGTTCGCCTACGAGCAGTACTTC

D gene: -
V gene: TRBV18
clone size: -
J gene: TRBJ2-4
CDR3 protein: CASSPFARAKNIQYF
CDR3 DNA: TGTGCCAGCTCACCCTTCGCTAGAGCCAAAAACATTCAGTACTTC

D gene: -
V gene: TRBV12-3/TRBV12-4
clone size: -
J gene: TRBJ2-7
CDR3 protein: CASREETGEQYF
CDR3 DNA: TGTGCCAGCAGAGAAGAGACGGGCGAGCAGTACTTC

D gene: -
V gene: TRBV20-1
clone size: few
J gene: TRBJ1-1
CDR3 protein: CSARPGVNTEAFF
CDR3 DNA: TGCAGTGCCCGACCGGGCGTAAACACTGAAGCTTTCTTT

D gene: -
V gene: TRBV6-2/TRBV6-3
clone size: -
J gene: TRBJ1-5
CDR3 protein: CASTALRRGHNQPQHF
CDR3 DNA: TGTGCCAGCACCGCCTTGAGGAGGGGACATAATCAGCCCCAGCATTTT

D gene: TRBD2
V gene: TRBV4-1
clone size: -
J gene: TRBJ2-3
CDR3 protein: CASSIPGLAGHEDTQYF
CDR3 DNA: TGCGCCAGCAGCATACCGGGACTAGCGGGGCATGAGGATACGCAGTATTTT

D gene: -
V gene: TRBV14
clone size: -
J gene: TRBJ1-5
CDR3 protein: CASSQGAYQPQHF
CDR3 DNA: TGTGCCAGCAGCCAAGGCGCTTATCAGCCCCAGCATTTT

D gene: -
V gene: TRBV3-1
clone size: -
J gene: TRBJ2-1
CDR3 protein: CASSPYNNEQLF
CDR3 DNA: TGTGCCAGCAGCCCGTACAACAATGAGCAGTTATTC

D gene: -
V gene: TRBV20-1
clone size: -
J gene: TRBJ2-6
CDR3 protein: CSARDYTSGANVLTF
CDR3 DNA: TGCAGTGCTAGAGACTACACCTCTGGGGCCAACGTCCTGACTTTC

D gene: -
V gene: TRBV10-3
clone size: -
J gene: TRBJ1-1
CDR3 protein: CAISESALMGTEAFF
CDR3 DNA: TGTGCCATCAGTGAGTCTGCCCTCATGGGGACTGAAGCTTTCTTT

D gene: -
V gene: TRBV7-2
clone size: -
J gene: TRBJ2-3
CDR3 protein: CASSLRLGGHDRSDTQYF
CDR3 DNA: TGTGCCAGCAGCTTAAGACTGGGGGGGCATGATAGGTCAGATACGCAGTATTTT

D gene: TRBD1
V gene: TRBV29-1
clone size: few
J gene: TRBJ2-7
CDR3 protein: CSVEAVDRGHSYEQYF
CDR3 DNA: TGCAGCGTTGAGGCTGTGGACAGGGGGCATTCGTACGAGCAGTACTTC

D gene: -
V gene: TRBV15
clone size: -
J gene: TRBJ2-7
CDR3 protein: CATSVDRGSYEQYF
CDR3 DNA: TGTGCCACCAGCGTGGACAGAGGGTCCTACGAGCAGTACTTC

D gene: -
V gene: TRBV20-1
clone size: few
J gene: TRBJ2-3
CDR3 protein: CSALNGDTQYF
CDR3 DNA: TGCAGTGCTTTAAACGGGGATACGCAGTATTTT